This entry lists 17 T cell receptor beta chains sequenced from one sample in a study of blood T cell repertoires in COVID-19. Sequenced by immunoSEQ multiplex PCR; TCRdb stores in-frame clones only, minus some. The sample has over 130,000 clones, 80% to 90% seen once; the top ten hold roughly 3.5%. Sample: peripheral blood. The receptor source for this set is a man in his sixties or seventies with acute or convalescent COVID-19.

This clone was found a few times. The chain employs TRBV24-1 and TRBJ2-1; 9 bases line up with TRBD2. Per the germline V gene, CDR1 is KGHDR and CDR2 is SFDVKD. The CDR3 extends over 14 amino acids. J was trimmed by 8 bases and V by 9 bases; bases with no gene match: 10. The CDR3 nucleotides read TGTGCCACCGGTGGTAGCGGGAGTTGGGATGAGCAGTTCTTC. Its translation: CATGGSGSWDEQFF.

This sequence joins TRBV27 and TRBJ2-2, with 8 positions matching TRBD1. Germline V CDR1 and CDR2: MNHEY, SMNVEV (reference sequence). The CDR3 is 15 residues long. The junction had 5 bases not matched to a gene; V was cut back by 5 bases and J by 3 bases. The CDR3 coding sequence is TGTGCCAGCAGTATCAGGGGGCGCGACACCGGGGAGCTGTTTTTT. It specifies CASSIRGRDTGELFF.

The chain is built from TRBV6-5 and TRBJ2-7; 7 bases match TRBD2. This CDR3 is built from 14 residues. Germline CDR1 is MNHEY and CDR2 is SVGAGI. V lost 6 bases, J lost 0 bases, and 5 bases stayed unmatched. The chain's CDR3 is CASSLGRSSYEQYF. The CDR3 DNA follows: TGTGCCAGCAGCCTCGGGAGGAGCTCCTACGAGCAGTACTTC.

The chain uses TRBV27 and TRBJ1-2, with D possibly being TRBD1 (6 bases). CDR1 and CDR2 from the germline V gene are MNHEY and SMNVEV (reference sequence). Trimming took off 6 bases at V and 13 bases at J, with 27 bases between the two ends. The CDR3 is made up of 15 amino acids. The CDR3 protein is CASSPRGRDISVRTF. DNA for the CDR3: TGTGCCAGCAGCCCTCGGGGTCGGGACATATCGGTACGCACCTTC.

V is TRBV29-1 and J is TRBJ2-7; 10 bases match TRBD2. V was clipped by 5 bases and J by 5 bases; unmatched bases: 6. Germline values: CDR1 SQVTM, CDR2 ANQGSEA. There are 13 residues in the CDR3. CDR3 sequence reads: CSVRTSGVNEQYF. The CDR3 DNA is TGCAGCGTTAGGACTAGCGGAGTCAACGAGCAGTACTTC.

This chain uses TRBV27 with TRBJ1-1; TRBD1 matches at 7 bases. The germline CDR1 and CDR2 sequences are MNHEY and SMNVEV (reference sequence). CDR3 length equals 15 residues. The ends lost 3 bases at V and 3 bases at J; junction bases unmatched: 7. CDR3 amino acids: CASSFGGGADTEAFF. DNA for the CDR3: TGTGCCAGCAGTTTCGGAGGGGGCGCCGACACTGAAGCTTTCTTT.

This clone turned up a few times. V is TRBV7-3 and J is TRBJ2-3; tentative D call: TRBD1 (5 bases). Trimming stripped 5 bases from V and 5 bases from J, with 14 bases between. Germline values: CDR1 SGHTA, CDR2 FQGTGA. CDR3 length equals 14 residues. The CDR3 nucleotides are TGTGCCAGCAGCATACGGCAGGGTGGAGATACGCAGTATTTT. Protein product: CASSIRQGGDTQYF.

This chain links TRBV28 with TRBJ1-5; no definite D call. V was shortened by 5 bases and J by 3 bases, with 11 bases between the two germline ends. In germline, CDR1 is MDHEN, CDR2 SYDVKM. The length of the CDR3 is 14 residues. The CDR3 spells CASSRRDPNQPQHF. The CDR3 region has the DNA TGTGCCAGCAGTCGACGGGATCCCAATCAGCCCCAGCATTTT. Full variable domain (rest looked up from reference TRBV28 and TRBJ1-5): DVKVTQSSRYLVKRTGEKVFLECVQDMDHENMFWYRQDPGLGLRLIYFSYDVKMKEKGDIPEGYSVSREKKERFSLILESASTNQTSMYLCASSRRDPNQPQHFGDGTRLSIL.

The rearrangement uses TRBV7-9 and TRBJ2-3, with 10 bases identical to TRBD2. The CDR3 covers 15 residues. V trimming: 2 bases; J trimming: 4 bases; junction bases outside the gene matches: 3. Germline CDR1 is SEHNR and CDR2 is FQNEAQ (reference sequence). CDR3 DNA: TGTGCCAGCAGCTTAAGTCTAGCGGGAGCAGATACGCAGTATTTT. Residues: CASSLSLAGADTQYF.

Only a few counts were recorded for this clone. The V and J genes are TRBV3-1 (or the pseudogene TRBV3-2) and TRBJ2-1; 10 bases agree with TRBD2. The CDR3 has 16 residues. V dropped 3 bases and J dropped 4; count of bases not matched to a gene: 6. Looked up from germline, CDR1 is LGHDT and CDR2 is YNNKEL (reference sequence). CDR3 amino acids: CASSHELAGIYNEQFF. The CDR3 DNA sequence: TGTGCCAGCAGCCATGAACTAGCGGGGATTTACAATGAGCAGTTCTTC.

The chain joins TRBV29-1 to TRBJ2-3, with TRBD2 matching over 12 bases. The ends lost 6 bases at V and 4 bases at J; junction bases unmatched: 8. The CDR3 runs 15 residues. Germline V CDR1 and CDR2: SQVTM, ANQGSEA. CDR3 nucleotides: TGCAGCGTCACAACTAGCGGGGGGTCGGCAGATACGCAGTATTTT. This sequence encodes CSVTTSGGSADTQYF.

A single count supports this clone. The V call is TRBV6-2 or TRBV6-3, the J call TRBJ2-5; D might be TRBD2 (6 bases). CDR1 and CDR2 from the germline V gene are MNHEY and SVGEGT. The CDR3 contains 16 residues. V dropped 2 bases and J dropped 0 bases, with 13 bases sitting between them. CDR3 bases: TGTGCCAGCAGTTACCTTGCTAGCGCCTACCAAGAGACCCAGTACTTC. It translates to CASSYLASAYQETQYF.

The V and J genes are TRBV19 and TRBJ2-5; D is possibly TRBD2 (7 bases). From germline, CDR1 is LNHDA and CDR2 SQIVND (reference sequence). The CDR3 is made up of 16 amino acids. V was cut by 1 base and J by 0 bases, with 12 bases left in between. As DNA, the CDR3 is TGTGCCAGTAGTATAGGGGGAGGGGGAAACCAAGAGACCCAGTACTTC. Its translation is CASSIGGGGNQETQYF.

In this sample, this clone turned up once. The V call is TRBV7-3, the J call TRBJ2-3; D perhaps matches TRBD1 (5 bases). V lost 7 bases and J 6 bases, leaving 11 bases between the germline ends. There are 12 residues in the CDR3. CDR1 and CDR2 (germline): SGHTA, FQGTGA. CDR3 amino acids: CASTDRGDTQYF. CDR3 DNA: TGTGCCAGCACCGACAGAGGTGATACGCAGTATTTT.

This sequence joins TRBV7-9 and TRBJ2-5; 8 bases line up with TRBD1. This CDR3 region has 13 residues. Germline CDR1 SEHNR, CDR2 FQNEAQ (reference sequence). V was pared by 5 bases and J by 5 bases, with 4 bases of the junction left unmatched. The CDR3 spells CASSADRVETQYF. The DNA of the CDR3 is TGTGCCAGCAGCGCGGACAGGGTTGAGACCCAGTACTTC.

This clone has only one observation. The chain combines TRBV10-3 with TRBJ2-1; 10 bases line up with TRBD2. Per germline, CDR1 ENHRY and CDR2 SYGVKD. V gave up 4 bases and J gave up 15 bases; unmatched junction bases: 3. CDR3 length: 11 amino acids. The CDR3 DNA sequence: TGTGCCATCAGTGTGGGGACTAGCGTGTTCTTC. Protein sequence: CAISVGTSVFF.

This clone was seen just once. This chain connects TRBV15 to TRBJ2-3; 14 nucleotides align to TRBD2. The germline V gene encodes CDR1 LNHNV and CDR2 YYDKDF (reference sequence). V lost 4 bases and J lost 5; bases outside the gene matches: 5. The CDR3 covers 16 residues. This chain's CDR3 is CATSMGLAGVGDTQYF. For the CDR3, the DNA is TGTGCCACCAGCATGGGACTAGCGGGAGTTGGAGATACGCAGTATTTT.